This T cell receptor (beta chain) was recorded in a study of cytomegalovirus exposure and HLA in healthy donors. This CDR3 is 16 amino acids long. V was shortened by 8 bases and J by 1 base, with 15 bases between the two germline ends. Germline assignment: CDR1 SGHTA and CDR2 FQGTGA. Amplification used 60 Vbeta primers and 13 Jbeta primers. This table comes from immunoSEQ multiplex PCR, and its TCRdb copy is limited to in-frame clones, with some not included. This table has about 85,000 clones, 70% to 80% appearing once. Points from the study as a whole: Reports indicated that the classifier achieved high specificity and sensitivity in diagnosing cytomegalovirus status. Reports state that TCR beta sequences accurately predicted most subjects' HLA-A and HLA-B alleles. In an earlier analysis, most TCR beta V segments were productive about 87% or about 30% of the time. Researchers catalogued about 150 TCR beta chains as cytomegalovirus-associated.

On this clone: The antigen is unknown.

The sample consisted of PBMCs. V gene TRBV7-3 combines with J gene TRBJ2-6; D possibly corresponds to TRBD2 (6 bases). The sequence derives from a woman aged 45-60 years in good health and CMV-seropositive. As DNA, the CDR3 is TGTGCCAGCGGGAAAGGGACTGATTCTGGGGCCAACGTCCTGACTTTC. It codes for CASGKGTDSGANVLTF.